This TCR beta chain came from a study of cytotoxic CD8 clonotypes in ibrutinib-treated CLL. V lost 5 bases to trimming and J lost 4 bases; unmatched junction nucleotides: 7. CDR3 size: 16 residues. Germline CDR1 is SNHLY and CDR2 is FYNNEI. Clones were sequenced by immunoSEQ multiplex PCR, and TCRdb holds only the in-frame ones, with some missing. The data show about 140,000 clones, with more than 85% seen just once and about a tenth held by the top ten. V usage is TRBV2 and J usage is TRBJ2-6, with 8 nucleotides matching TRBD1. The source is a human donor with chronic lymphocytic leukemia. The sample here was PBMCs, taken after 12 months of ibrutinib treatment. The DNA of the CDR3 is TGTGCCAGCAGTACCCAGGGGGCTTGGGGGGCCAACGTCCTGACTTTC. It encodes CASSTQGAWGANVLTF.